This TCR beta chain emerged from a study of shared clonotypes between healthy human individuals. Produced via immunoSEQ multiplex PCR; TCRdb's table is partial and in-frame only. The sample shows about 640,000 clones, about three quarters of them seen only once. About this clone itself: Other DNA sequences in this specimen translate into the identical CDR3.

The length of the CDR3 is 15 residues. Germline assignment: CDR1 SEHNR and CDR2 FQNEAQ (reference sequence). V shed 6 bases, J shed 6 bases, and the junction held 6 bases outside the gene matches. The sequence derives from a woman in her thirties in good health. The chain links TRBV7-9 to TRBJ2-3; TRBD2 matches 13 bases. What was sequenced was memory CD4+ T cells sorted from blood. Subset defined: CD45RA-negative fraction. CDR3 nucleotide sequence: TGTGCCAGCAGTCTACTAGCGGGAGGGGGGGATACGCAGTATTTT. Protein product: CASSLLAGGGDTQYF. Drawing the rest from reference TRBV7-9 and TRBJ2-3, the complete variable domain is DTGVSQNPRHKITKRGQNVTFRCDPISEHNRLYWYRQTLGQGPEFLTYFQNEAQLEKSRLLSDRFSAERPKGSFSTLEIQRTEQGDSAMYLCASSLLAGGGDTQYFGPGTRLTVL.